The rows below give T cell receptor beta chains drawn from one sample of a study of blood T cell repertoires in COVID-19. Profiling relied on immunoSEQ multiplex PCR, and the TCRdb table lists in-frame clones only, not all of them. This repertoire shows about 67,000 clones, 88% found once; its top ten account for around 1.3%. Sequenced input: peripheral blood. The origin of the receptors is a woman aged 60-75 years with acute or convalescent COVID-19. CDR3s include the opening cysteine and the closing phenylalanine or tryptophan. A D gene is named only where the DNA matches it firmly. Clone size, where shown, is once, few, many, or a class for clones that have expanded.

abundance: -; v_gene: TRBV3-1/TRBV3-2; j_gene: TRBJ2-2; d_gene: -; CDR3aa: CASSHGVGELFF; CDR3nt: TGTGCCAGCAGCCACGGGGTCGGGGAGCTGTTTTTT
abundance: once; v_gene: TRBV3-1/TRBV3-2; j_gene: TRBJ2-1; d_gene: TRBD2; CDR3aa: CASSQQGGISSYNEQFF; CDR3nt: TGTGCCAGCAGCCAGCAGGGAGGGATCAGCTCCTACAATGAGCAGTTCTTC
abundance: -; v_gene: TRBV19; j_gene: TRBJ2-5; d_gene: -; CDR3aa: CASSIKAGPSTQYF; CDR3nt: TGTGCCAGTAGTATCAAGGCAGGCCCCAGCACCCAGTACTTC
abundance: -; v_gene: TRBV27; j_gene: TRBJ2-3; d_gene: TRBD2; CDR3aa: CASSFGLADTDTQYF; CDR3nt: TGTGCCAGCAGTTTTGGACTAGCGGACACAGATACGCAGTATTTT
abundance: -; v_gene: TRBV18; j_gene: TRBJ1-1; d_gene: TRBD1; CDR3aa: CASSPSTGKDTEAFF; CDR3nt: TGTGCCAGCTCACCTTCGACAGGGAAGGACACTGAAGCTTTCTTT
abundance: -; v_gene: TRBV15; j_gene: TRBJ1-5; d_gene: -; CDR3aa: CATSRDEAGGQPQHF; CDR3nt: TGTGCCACCAGCAGAGATGAAGCGGGGGGGCAGCCCCAGCATTTT
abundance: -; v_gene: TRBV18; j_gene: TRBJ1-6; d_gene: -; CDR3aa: CASSPSGNNSPLHF; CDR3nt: TGTGCCAGCTCACCATCAGGGAATAATTCACCCCTCCACTTT
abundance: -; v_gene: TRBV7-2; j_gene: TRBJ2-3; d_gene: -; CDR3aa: CASSLDPVSTDTQYF; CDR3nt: TGTGCCAGCAGCTTAGACCCAGTTAGCACAGATACGCAGTATTTT
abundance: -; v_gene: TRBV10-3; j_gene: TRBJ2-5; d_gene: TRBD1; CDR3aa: CAISTGGETQYF; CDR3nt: TGTGCCATCAGTACAGGGGGAGAGACCCAGTACTTC
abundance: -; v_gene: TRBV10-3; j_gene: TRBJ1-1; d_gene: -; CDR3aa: CAISDEGGNTEAFF; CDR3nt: TGTGCCATCAGTGACGAGGGAGGGAACACTGAAGCTTTCTTT
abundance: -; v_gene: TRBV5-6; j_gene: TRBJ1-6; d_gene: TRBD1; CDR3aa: CASSLGDRVNSPLHF; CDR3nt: TGTGCCAGCAGCTTGGGGGACAGAGTTAATTCACCCCTCCACTTT
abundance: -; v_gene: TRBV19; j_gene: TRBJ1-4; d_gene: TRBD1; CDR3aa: CASSIAPGQGNEKLFF; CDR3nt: TGTGCCAGTAGTATCGCTCCGGGACAGGGGAATGAAAAACTGTTTTTT
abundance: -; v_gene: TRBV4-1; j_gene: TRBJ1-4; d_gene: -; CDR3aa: CASSQFVGVANEKLFF; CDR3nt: TGCGCCAGCAGCCAGTTTGTAGGGGTTGCTAATGAAAAACTGTTTTTT
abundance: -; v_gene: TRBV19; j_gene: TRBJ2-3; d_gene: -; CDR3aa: CASTETGGDSTDTQYF; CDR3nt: TGTGCCAGTACGGAGACGGGCGGGGATAGCACAGATACGCAGTATTTT